This T cell receptor (beta chain) was captured in a study of T cell responses to AZD1222 COVID-19 vaccine. Points from the study as a whole: Two AZD1222 administrations were followed by greater Spike-specific TCR breadth and depth. Donor demographics were predominantly white British with a female majority; clonal diversity may be underestimated. Baseline seropositives among AZD1222 recipients totaled only 6 or 7.

The CDR3 has 17 residues. Trimming at V came to 6 bases and at J to 7 bases, leaving 12 bases not matched to a gene. Germline V CDR1 and CDR2: MNHEY, SMNVEV (reference sequence). Sequencing used immunoSEQ multiplex PCR; TCRdb keeps in-frame clones, though not all of them. Of about 100,000 clones listed, about nine tenths are singletons. With respect to this clone: What it binds is unknown.

The chain employs TRBV27 and TRBJ1-6; TRBD1 matches 10 bases. The specimen was peripheral blood, collected on day 0 of MenACWY control vaccination. This TCR was recovered from an adult in good health. In DNA, the CDR3 is TGTGCCAGCAGCCCCCGGGACAGGGGTAGAAGAAATTCACCCCTCCACTTT. It is translated as CASSPRDRGRRNSPLHF.